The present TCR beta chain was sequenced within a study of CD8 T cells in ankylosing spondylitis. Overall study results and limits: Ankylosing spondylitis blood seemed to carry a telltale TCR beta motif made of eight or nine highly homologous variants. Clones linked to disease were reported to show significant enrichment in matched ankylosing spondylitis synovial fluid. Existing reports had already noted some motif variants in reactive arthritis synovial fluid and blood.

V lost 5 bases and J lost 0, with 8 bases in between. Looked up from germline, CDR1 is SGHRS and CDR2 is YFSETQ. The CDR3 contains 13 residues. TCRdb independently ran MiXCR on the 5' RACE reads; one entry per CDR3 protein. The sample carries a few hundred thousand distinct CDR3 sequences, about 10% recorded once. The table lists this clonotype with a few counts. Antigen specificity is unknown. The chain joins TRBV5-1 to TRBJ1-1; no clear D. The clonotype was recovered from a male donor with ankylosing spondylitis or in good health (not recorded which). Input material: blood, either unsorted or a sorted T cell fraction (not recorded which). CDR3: CASSVSLNTEAFF. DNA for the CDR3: TGCGCCAGCAGTGTCTCTTTGAACACTGAAGCTTTCTTT.